Listed below are T cell receptor beta chains from one sample, sequenced in a study of CD8 T cells in Susac syndrome. TCRdb processed the immunoSEQ multiplex PCR reads anew with MiXCR; each CDR3 protein has one entry. The table includes 160,000 or so distinct CDR3 sequences, roughly 92% detected once. Input material: CD4+ T cells from PBMCs. The receptors here all came from a human donor with Susac syndrome. CDR3s include the opening cysteine and the closing phenylalanine or tryptophan. Fields, in order: J gene, V gene, D gene, clone size, CDR3 protein, CDR3 DNA. A D gene is named only where the DNA matches it firmly. Rows give clone size only sometimes, using once, few, many, or a class for an expanded clone.

J gene: TRBJ2-5; V gene: TRBV3-1; D gene: TRBD2; clone size: .; CDR3 protein: CASSLYYSGGTETQYF; CDR3 DNA: TGTGCCAGCAGCCTCTACTACAGCGGGGGGACAGAGACCCAGTACTTC
J gene: TRBJ1-4; V gene: TRBV12-3/TRBV12-4; D gene: TRBD1; clone size: .; CDR3 protein: CASSLDRSSVEKLFF; CDR3 DNA: TGTGCCAGCAGTTTGGACAGGAGTAGCGTTGAAAAACTGTTTTTT
J gene: TRBJ1-2; V gene: TRBV12-3/TRBV12-4; D gene: .; clone size: .; CDR3 protein: CASSLSIGANYGYTF; CDR3 DNA: TGTGCCAGCAGTTTAAGTATCGGAGCTAACTATGGCTACACCTTC
J gene: TRBJ1-4; V gene: TRBV7-2; D gene: TRBD1; clone size: .; CDR3 protein: CASQNRGGTNEKLFF; CDR3 DNA: TGTGCCAGCCAAAACAGGGGCGGCACTAATGAAAAACTGTTTTTT
J gene: TRBJ1-1; V gene: TRBV12-3/TRBV12-4; D gene: .; clone size: .; CDR3 protein: CASSGGRVAFF; CDR3 DNA: TGTGCCAGCAGTGGGGGAAGAGTAGCTTTCTTT
J gene: TRBJ1-2; V gene: TRBV4-3; D gene: .; clone size: .; CDR3 protein: CASSQDIGDEYGYTF; CDR3 DNA: TGCGCCAGCAGCCAAGATATAGGGGACGAATATGGCTACACCTTC
J gene: TRBJ1-5; V gene: TRBV20-1; D gene: TRBD1; clone size: .; CDR3 protein: CSARGTGGADNQPQHF; CDR3 DNA: TGCAGTGCTAGGGGGACAGGGGGCGCCGACAATCAGCCCCAGCATTTT
J gene: TRBJ1-2; V gene: TRBV7-2; D gene: .; clone size: .; CDR3 protein: CASSPDVGQTSYGYTF; CDR3 DNA: TGTGCCAGCAGCCCGGATGTGGGGCAGACCTCCTATGGCTACACCTTC
J gene: TRBJ1-1; V gene: TRBV28; D gene: TRBD1; clone size: .; CDR3 protein: CASRSPSGTGGASEAFF; CDR3 DNA: TGTGCCAGCAGGTCTCCCTCCGGGACAGGGGGCGCTTCCGAAGCTTTCTTT
J gene: TRBJ2-2; V gene: TRBV29-1; D gene: .; clone size: .; CDR3 protein: CSVGLITGELFF; CDR3 DNA: TGCAGCGTCGGACTGATCACCGGGGAGCTGTTTTTT
J gene: TRBJ2-5; V gene: TRBV20-1; D gene: .; clone size: .; CDR3 protein: CSASSVSRREETQYF; CDR3 DNA: TGCAGTGCTAGCTCGGTTTCTCGGAGGGAGGAGACCCAGTACTTC
J gene: TRBJ2-7; V gene: TRBV4-2; D gene: .; clone size: .; CDR3 protein: CASSQVSVAEQYF; CDR3 DNA: TGTGCCAGCAGCCAAGTCTCAGTAGCCGAGCAGTACTTC
J gene: TRBJ1-2; V gene: TRBV29-1; D gene: .; clone size: .; CDR3 protein: CSVEYYGYTF; CDR3 DNA: TGCAGCGTTGAGTACTATGGCTACACCTTC
J gene: TRBJ2-5; V gene: TRBV18; D gene: .; clone size: .; CDR3 protein: CASSPLGGGYQETQYF; CDR3 DNA: TGTGCCAGCTCACCCCTGGGAGGGGGATACCAAGAGACCCAGTACTTC
J gene: TRBJ1-2; V gene: TRBV27; D gene: TRBD1; clone size: few; CDR3 protein: CASSSDRVGYTF; CDR3 DNA: TGTGCCAGCAGTTCGGACAGGGTTGGCTACACCTTC
J gene: TRBJ1-2; V gene: TRBV10-3; D gene: .; clone size: .; CDR3 protein: CAIEEGAGNYGYTF; CDR3 DNA: TGTGCCATCGAGGAGGGCGCGGGTAACTATGGCTACACCTTC
J gene: TRBJ1-1; V gene: TRBV15; D gene: .; clone size: once; CDR3 protein: CATSRVRSDEAFF; CDR3 DNA: TGTGCCACCAGCAGAGTTCGGTCCGACGAGGCTTTCTTT
J gene: TRBJ2-3; V gene: TRBV4-2; D gene: TRBD1; clone size: .; CDR3 protein: CASSPGTGDLDTQYF; CDR3 DNA: TGTGCCAGCAGCCCCGGGACAGGGGATTTGGATACGCAGTATTTT
J gene: TRBJ2-1; V gene: TRBV14; D gene: .; clone size: once; CDR3 protein: CASSRGHPYNEQFF; CDR3 DNA: TGTGCCAGCAGCCGCGGGCATCCCTACAATGAGCAGTTCTTC
J gene: TRBJ2-7; V gene: TRBV2; D gene: .; clone size: .; CDR3 protein: CASSPRWEQYF; CDR3 DNA: TGTGCCAGCAGTCCCCGCTGGGAGCAGTACTTC
J gene: TRBJ2-5; V gene: TRBV11-2; D gene: .; clone size: .; CDR3 protein: CASSFRIQETQYF; CDR3 DNA: TGTGCCAGCAGCTTTCGAATCCAAGAGACCCAGTACTTC
J gene: TRBJ1-5; V gene: TRBV4-1; D gene: .; clone size: .; CDR3 protein: CASSQDRSNQPQHF; CDR3 DNA: TGCGCCAGCAGCCAAGATAGGTCAAATCAGCCCCAGCATTTT
J gene: TRBJ1-2; V gene: TRBV5-6; D gene: .; clone size: .; CDR3 protein: CASSLVTLNYGYTF; CDR3 DNA: TGTGCCAGCAGCTTAGTAACCCTTAACTATGGCTACACCTTC
J gene: TRBJ1-6; V gene: TRBV4-3; D gene: .; clone size: .; CDR3 protein: CASSQDPGKSPLHF; CDR3 DNA: TGCGCCAGCAGCCAAGATCCTGGGAAATCACCCCTCCACTTT
J gene: TRBJ2-2; V gene: TRBV29-1; D gene: .; clone size: .; CDR3 protein: CSVAGAGTCPGELFF; CDR3 DNA: TGCAGCGTTGCAGGGGCCGGGACCTGCCCCGGGGAGCTGTTTTTT
J gene: TRBJ1-3; V gene: TRBV29-1; D gene: .; clone size: .; CDR3 protein: CSVRKRGSGNTIYF; CDR3 DNA: TGCAGCGTCCGAAAAAGGGGGTCTGGAAACACCATATATTTT
J gene: TRBJ2-1; V gene: TRBV7-2; D gene: .; clone size: .; CDR3 protein: CASSKDGSYNEQFF; CDR3 DNA: TGTGCCAGCAGCAAGGACGGATCCTACAATGAGCAGTTCTTC
J gene: TRBJ1-6; V gene: TRBV6-6; D gene: TRBD1; clone size: few; CDR3 protein: CASRQGDNSPLHF; CDR3 DNA: TGTGCCAGCAGACAGGGGGACAATTCACCCCTCCACTTT
J gene: TRBJ2-7; V gene: TRBV20-1; D gene: .; clone size: .; CDR3 protein: CSARSPDHSYEQYF; CDR3 DNA: TGCAGTGCTAGAAGTCCTGATCATTCCTACGAGCAGTACTTC
J gene: TRBJ2-5; V gene: TRBV11-2; D gene: .; clone size: .; CDR3 protein: CASSLQGLETQYF; CDR3 DNA: TGTGCCAGCAGCTTACAGGGGCTAGAGACCCAGTACTTC
J gene: TRBJ2-7; V gene: TRBV10-3; D gene: TRBD1; clone size: .; CDR3 protein: CASRGTGRNSYEQYF; CDR3 DNA: TGTGCCAGCAGGGGGACAGGTCGCAATTCCTACGAGCAGTACTTC
J gene: TRBJ2-1; V gene: TRBV20-1; D gene: .; clone size: .; CDR3 protein: CSARAGTDATYNEQFF; CDR3 DNA: TGCAGTGCTAGGGCGGGGACGGATGCCACCTACAATGAGCAGTTCTTC
J gene: TRBJ1-1; V gene: TRBV27; D gene: .; clone size: .; CDR3 protein: CASTPAGMNTEAFF; CDR3 DNA: TGTGCCAGCACTCCCGCCGGGATGAACACTGAAGCTTTCTTT
J gene: TRBJ2-3; V gene: TRBV7-6; D gene: TRBD1; clone size: once; CDR3 protein: CASSFNRGSLADTQYF; CDR3 DNA: TGTGCCAGCAGCTTCAACAGGGGGTCCCTCGCAGATACGCAGTATTTT
J gene: TRBJ2-7; V gene: TRBV11-2; D gene: .; clone size: few; CDR3 protein: CASSNMGTRYNEQYF; CDR3 DNA: TGTGCCAGCAGCAATATGGGGACACGGTACAACGAGCAGTACTTC
J gene: TRBJ2-1; V gene: TRBV11-2; D gene: .; clone size: .; CDR3 protein: CASSLGGKSSYNEQFF; CDR3 DNA: TGTGCCAGCAGCTTAGGAGGGAAGAGCTCCTACAATGAGCAGTTCTTC
J gene: TRBJ2-3; V gene: TRBV2; D gene: .; clone size: .; CDR3 protein: CASGGLKVTDTQYF; CDR3 DNA: TGTGCCAGCGGCGGTCTCAAGGTCACAGATACGCAGTATTTT
J gene: TRBJ2-5; V gene: TRBV10-1; D gene: .; clone size: once; CDR3 protein: CASSEDQETQYF; CDR3 DNA: TGCGCCAGCAGTGAGGATCAAGAGACCCAGTACTTC
J gene: TRBJ1-3; V gene: TRBV20-1; D gene: .; clone size: .; CDR3 protein: CSAIEPGAGGNTIYF; CDR3 DNA: TGCAGTGCTATCGAACCGGGAGCTGGGGGAAACACCATATATTTT
J gene: TRBJ2-7; V gene: TRBV5-1; D gene: .; clone size: once; CDR3 protein: CASSLAPGISYEQYF; CDR3 DNA: TGCGCCAGCAGCTTGGCCCCGGGCATTTCCTACGAGCAGTACTTC
J gene: TRBJ1-2; V gene: TRBV11-2; D gene: .; clone size: .; CDR3 protein: CASSLEGGGRGYTF; CDR3 DNA: TGTGCCAGCAGCTTAGAGGGTGGGGGGCGAGGCTACACCTTC
J gene: TRBJ2-3; V gene: TRBV9; D gene: TRBD2; clone size: .; CDR3 protein: CASSVGTSGGYTDTQYF; CDR3 DNA: TGTGCCAGCAGCGTAGGGACTAGCGGGGGATACACAGATACGCAGTATTTT
J gene: TRBJ1-2; V gene: TRBV6-5; D gene: TRBD1; clone size: .; CDR3 protein: CASSYSGTGDDGYTF; CDR3 DNA: TGTGCCAGCAGTTACTCCGGGACAGGAGACGATGGCTACACCTTC
J gene: TRBJ2-1; V gene: TRBV29-1; D gene: TRBD1; clone size: .; CDR3 protein: CSALTGSSYNEQFF; CDR3 DNA: TGCAGCGCCCTGACAGGGAGCTCCTACAATGAGCAGTTCTTC
J gene: TRBJ2-3; V gene: TRBV6-5; D gene: .; clone size: .; CDR3 protein: CASGRRGDTQYF; CDR3 DNA: TGTGCCAGCGGGCGCCGAGGGGATACGCAGTATTTT
J gene: TRBJ2-7; V gene: TRBV18; D gene: .; clone size: once; CDR3 protein: CASSQKKYEQYF; CDR3 DNA: TGTGCCAGCTCACAGAAGAAATACGAGCAGTACTTC
J gene: TRBJ1-1; V gene: TRBV30; D gene: .; clone size: .; CDR3 protein: CAWSLGRNTEAFF; CDR3 DNA: TGTGCCTGGAGTTTAGGGAGGAACACTGAAGCTTTCTTT
J gene: TRBJ2-1; V gene: TRBV20-1; D gene: .; clone size: .; CDR3 protein: CSAKGGVYPNEQFF; CDR3 DNA: TGCAGTGCTAAAGGTGGGGTCTATCCCAATGAGCAGTTCTTC
J gene: TRBJ1-2; V gene: TRBV10-3; D gene: .; clone size: .; CDR3 protein: CATASEGPYGYTF; CDR3 DNA: TGTGCCACCGCATCGGAGGGCCCGTATGGCTACACCTTC
J gene: TRBJ1-5; V gene: TRBV30; D gene: .; clone size: .; CDR3 protein: CAWSSSSNQPQHF; CDR3 DNA: TGTGCCTGGAGCAGTAGTAGCAATCAGCCCCAGCATTTT
J gene: TRBJ1-2; V gene: TRBV3-1; D gene: .; clone size: .; CDR3 protein: CASSQEAGYTF; CDR3 DNA: TGTGCCAGCAGCCAAGAGGCCGGGTACACCTTC
J gene: TRBJ2-1; V gene: TRBV16; D gene: TRBD2; clone size: .; CDR3 protein: CASSQDSGGRFF; CDR3 DNA: TGTGCCAGCAGCCAAGATAGCGGGGGCCGGTTCTTC
J gene: TRBJ2-5; V gene: TRBV10-3; D gene: .; clone size: .; CDR3 protein: CAIRLSAQETQYF; CDR3 DNA: TGTGCCATCAGATTGTCCGCCCAAGAGACCCAGTACTTC
J gene: TRBJ2-1; V gene: TRBV5-1; D gene: TRBD2; clone size: .; CDR3 protein: CASSLVAGAYNEQFF; CDR3 DNA: TGCGCCAGCAGCTTGGTAGCGGGGGCCTACAATGAGCAGTTCTTC
J gene: TRBJ2-7; V gene: TRBV6-2/TRBV6-3; D gene: TRBD1; clone size: .; CDR3 protein: CASSYQGAEQYF; CDR3 DNA: TGTGCCAGCAGTTACCAGGGGGCTGAGCAGTACTTC
J gene: TRBJ2-7; V gene: TRBV14; D gene: .; clone size: once; CDR3 protein: CASPGQQGEQYF; CDR3 DNA: TGTGCCAGCCCTGGCCAACAAGGGGAGCAGTACTTC